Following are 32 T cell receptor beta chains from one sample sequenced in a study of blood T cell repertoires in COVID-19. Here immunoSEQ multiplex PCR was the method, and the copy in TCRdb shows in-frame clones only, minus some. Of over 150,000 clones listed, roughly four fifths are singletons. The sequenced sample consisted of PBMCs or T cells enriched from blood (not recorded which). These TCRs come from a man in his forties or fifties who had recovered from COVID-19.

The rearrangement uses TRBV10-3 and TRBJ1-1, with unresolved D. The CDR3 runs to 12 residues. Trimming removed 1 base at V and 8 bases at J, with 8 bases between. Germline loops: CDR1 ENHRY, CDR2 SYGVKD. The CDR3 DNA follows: TGTGCCATCAGTGAGTTGCCCAGGGAAGCTTTCTTT. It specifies CAISELPREAFF.

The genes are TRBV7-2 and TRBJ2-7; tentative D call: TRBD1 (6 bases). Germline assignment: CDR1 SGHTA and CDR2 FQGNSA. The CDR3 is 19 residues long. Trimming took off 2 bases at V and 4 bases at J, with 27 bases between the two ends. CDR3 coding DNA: TGTGCCAGCAGCTTAAGGTCACAGGGAAGCCAAGTCGTCACTTACGAGCAGTACTTC. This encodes CASSLRSQGSQVVTYEQYF.

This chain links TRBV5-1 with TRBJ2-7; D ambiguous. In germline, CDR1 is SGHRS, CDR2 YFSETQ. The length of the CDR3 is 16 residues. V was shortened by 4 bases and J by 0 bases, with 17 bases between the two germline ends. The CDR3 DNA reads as TGCGCCAGCAGCCAAGGCAGTGGGCGCGACTCCTACGAGCAGTACGTC. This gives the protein CASSQGSGRDSYEQYV.

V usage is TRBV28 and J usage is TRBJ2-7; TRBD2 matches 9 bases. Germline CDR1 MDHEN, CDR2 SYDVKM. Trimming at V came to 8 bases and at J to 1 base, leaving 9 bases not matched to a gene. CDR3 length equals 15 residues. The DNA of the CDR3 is TGTGCCAGCGGGGCTAGCGGGGAGTTTTCCTACGAGCAGTACTTC. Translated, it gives CASGASGEFSYEQYF.

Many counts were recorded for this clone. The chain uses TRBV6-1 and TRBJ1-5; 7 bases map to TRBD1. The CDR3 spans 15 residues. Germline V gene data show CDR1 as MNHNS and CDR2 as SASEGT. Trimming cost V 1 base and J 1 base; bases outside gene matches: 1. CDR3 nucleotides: TGTGCCAGCAGTGAAGAGGGGGCAAGCAATCAGCCCCAGCATTTT. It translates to CASSEEGASNQPQHF.

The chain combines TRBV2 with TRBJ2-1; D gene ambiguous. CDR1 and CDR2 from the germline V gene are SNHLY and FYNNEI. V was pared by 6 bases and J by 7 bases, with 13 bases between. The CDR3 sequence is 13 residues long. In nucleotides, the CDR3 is TGTGCCAGCAGCTACTCCCATCGTAATGAGCAGTTCTTC. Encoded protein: CASSYSHRNEQFF.

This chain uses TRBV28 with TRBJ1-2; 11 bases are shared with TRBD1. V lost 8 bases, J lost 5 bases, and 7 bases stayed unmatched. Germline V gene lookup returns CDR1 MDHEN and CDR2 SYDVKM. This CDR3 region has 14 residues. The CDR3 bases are TGTGCCAGCCAACTTGGACAGGGGGCTTATGGCTACACCTTC. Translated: CASQLGQGAYGYTF.

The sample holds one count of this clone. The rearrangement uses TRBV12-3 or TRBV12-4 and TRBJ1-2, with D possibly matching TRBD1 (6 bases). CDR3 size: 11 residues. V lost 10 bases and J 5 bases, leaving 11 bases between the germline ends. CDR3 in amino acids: CATARGYGYTF. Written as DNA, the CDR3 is TGTGCCACCGCGAGGGGGTATGGCTACACCTTC.

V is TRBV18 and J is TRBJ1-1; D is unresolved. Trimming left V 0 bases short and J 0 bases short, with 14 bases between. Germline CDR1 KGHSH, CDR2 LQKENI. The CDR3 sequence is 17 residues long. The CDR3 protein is CASSPPVSVRLNTEAFF. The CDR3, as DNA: TGTGCCAGCTCACCACCTGTGAGCGTCAGACTGAACACTGAAGCTTTCTTT. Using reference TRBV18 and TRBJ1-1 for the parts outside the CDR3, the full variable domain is NAGVMQNPRHLVRRRGQEARLRCSPMKGHSHVYWYRQLPEEGLKFMVYLQKENIIDESGMPKERFSAEFPKEGPSILRIQQVVRGDSAAYFCASSPPVSVRLNTEAFFGQGTRLTVV.

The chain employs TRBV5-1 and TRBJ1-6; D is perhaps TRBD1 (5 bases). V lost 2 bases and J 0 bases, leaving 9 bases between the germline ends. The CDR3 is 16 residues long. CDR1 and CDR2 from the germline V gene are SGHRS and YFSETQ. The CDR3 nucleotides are TGCGCCAGCAGCTTAACAGGTGACTCCTATAATTCACCCCTCCACTTT. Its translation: CASSLTGDSYNSPLHF. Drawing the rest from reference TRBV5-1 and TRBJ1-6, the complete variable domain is KAGVTQTPRYLIKTRGQQVTLSCSPISGHRSVSWYQQTPGQGLQFLFEYFSETQRNKGNFPGRFSGRQFSNSRSEMNVSTLELGDSALYLCASSLTGDSYNSPLHFGNGTRLTVT.

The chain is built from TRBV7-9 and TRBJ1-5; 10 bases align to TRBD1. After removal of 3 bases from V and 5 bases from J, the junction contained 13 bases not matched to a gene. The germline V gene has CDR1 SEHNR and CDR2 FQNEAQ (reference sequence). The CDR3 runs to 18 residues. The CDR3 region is CASSFFRGGQGKDQPQHF. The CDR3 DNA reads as TGTGCCAGCAGCTTCTTTAGGGGGGGACAGGGGAAAGATCAGCCCCAGCATTTT.

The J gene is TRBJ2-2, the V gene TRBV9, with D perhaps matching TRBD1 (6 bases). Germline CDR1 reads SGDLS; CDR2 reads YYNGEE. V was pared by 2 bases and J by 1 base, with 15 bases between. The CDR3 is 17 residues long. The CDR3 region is CASSVPLSRGNTGELFF. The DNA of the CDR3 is TGTGCCAGCAGCGTTCCGTTATCCAGGGGGAACACCGGGGAGCTGTTTTTT.

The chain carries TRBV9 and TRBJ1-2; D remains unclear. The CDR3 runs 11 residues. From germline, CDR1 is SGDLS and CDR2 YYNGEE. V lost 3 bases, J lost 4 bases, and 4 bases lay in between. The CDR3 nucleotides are TGTGCCAGCAGCGCCCGCTATGGCTACACCTTC. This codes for CASSARYGYTF.

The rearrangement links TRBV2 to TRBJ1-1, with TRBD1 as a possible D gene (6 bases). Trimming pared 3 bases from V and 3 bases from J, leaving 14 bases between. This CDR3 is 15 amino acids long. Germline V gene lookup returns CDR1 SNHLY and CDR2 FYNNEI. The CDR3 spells CASSDRTGRDTEAFF. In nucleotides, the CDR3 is TGTGCCAGCAGTGACAGAACAGGGAGAGACACTGAAGCTTTCTTT.

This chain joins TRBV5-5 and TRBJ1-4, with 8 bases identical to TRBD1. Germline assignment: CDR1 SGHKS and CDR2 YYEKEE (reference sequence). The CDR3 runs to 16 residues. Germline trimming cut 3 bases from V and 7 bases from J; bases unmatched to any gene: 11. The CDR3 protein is CASSSSSDRASEKLFF. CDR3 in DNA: TGTGCCAGCAGCTCATCATCGGACAGGGCCAGTGAAAAACTGTTTTTT. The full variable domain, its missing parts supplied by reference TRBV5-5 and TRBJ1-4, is DAGVTQSPTHLIKTRGQQVTLRCSPISGHKSVSWYQQVLGQGPQFIFQYYEKEERGRGNFPDRFSARQFPNYSSELNVNALLLGDSALYLCASSSSSDRASEKLFFGSGTQLSVL.

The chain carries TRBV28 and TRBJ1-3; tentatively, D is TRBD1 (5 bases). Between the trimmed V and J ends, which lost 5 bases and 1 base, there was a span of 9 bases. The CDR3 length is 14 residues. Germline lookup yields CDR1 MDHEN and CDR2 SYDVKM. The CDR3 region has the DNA TGTGCCAGCAGTCTGACAGTATCTGGAAACACCATATATTTT. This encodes CASSLTVSGNTIYF.

CDR3 region: CAWSVGGTGGYTF. Here the CDR3 DNA reads TGTGCCTGGAGTGTGGGTGGGACAGGCGGCTACACCTTC. J is TRBJ1-2 and V is TRBV30, with 8 bases fitting TRBD1. The CDR3 is made up of 13 amino acids. The trim removed 0 bases at V and 8 bases at J, leaving 5 bases unmatched. Germline assignment: CDR1 GTSNPN and CDR2 SVGIG (reference sequence).

CDR3 in amino acids: CASSDTGLQPQHF. The CDR3 coding sequence is TGTGCCAGTAGTGACACAGGATTGCAGCCCCAGCATTTT. The gene calls are TRBV19 and TRBJ1-5; D is possibly TRBD1 (5 bases). This CDR3 has 13 residues. V lost 5 bases to trimming and J lost 7 bases, with 12 bases between them. Germline loops: CDR1 LNHDA, CDR2 SQIVND (reference sequence).

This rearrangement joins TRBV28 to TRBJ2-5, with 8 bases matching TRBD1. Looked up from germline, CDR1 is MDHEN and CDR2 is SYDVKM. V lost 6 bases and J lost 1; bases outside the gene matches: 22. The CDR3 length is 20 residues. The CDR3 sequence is CASSHLRTGPESGFQETQYF. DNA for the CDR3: TGTGCCAGCAGCCATCTTCGGACAGGGCCTGAGAGTGGGTTCCAAGAGACCCAGTACTTC.

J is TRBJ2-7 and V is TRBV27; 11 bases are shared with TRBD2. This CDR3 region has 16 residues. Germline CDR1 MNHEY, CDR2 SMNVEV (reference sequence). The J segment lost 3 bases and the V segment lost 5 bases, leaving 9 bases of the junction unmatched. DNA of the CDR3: TGTGCCAGCAGTCTTATAGCGGGAGGGGACCTCTACGAGCAGTACTTC. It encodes CASSLIAGGDLYEQYF.

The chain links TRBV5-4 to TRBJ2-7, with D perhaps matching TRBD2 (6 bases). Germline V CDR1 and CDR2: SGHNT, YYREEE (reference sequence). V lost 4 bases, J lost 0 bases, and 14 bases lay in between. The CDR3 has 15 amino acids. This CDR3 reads CASSRRGGSSYEQYV. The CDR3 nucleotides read TGTGCCAGCAGCCGACGTGGAGGGAGCTCCTACGAGCAGTACGTC.

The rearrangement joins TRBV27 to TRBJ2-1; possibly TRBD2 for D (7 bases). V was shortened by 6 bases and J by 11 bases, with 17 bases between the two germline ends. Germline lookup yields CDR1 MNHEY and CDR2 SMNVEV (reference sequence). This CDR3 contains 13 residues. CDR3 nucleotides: TGTGCCAGCAGCGAACCGGGGGGCCCTAAGCAGTTCTTC. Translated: CASSEPGGPKQFF.

The chain's CDR3 is CASSLPTGNTEAFF. DNA of the CDR3: TGTGCCAGCTCACTCCCGACAGGGAACACTGAAGCTTTCTTT. The rearrangement joins TRBV18 to TRBJ1-1, with D maybe TRBD1 (6 bases). With 4 bases removed from V and 1 base from J, the gap between germline ends came to 10 bases. Germline V lookup: CDR1 KGHSH, CDR2 LQKENI. The CDR3 extends over 14 amino acids.

The CDR3 region has the DNA TGTGCCAGCAGTTACGGACTAATAGAGAACACTGAAGCTTTCTTT. Translated, it gives CASSYGLIENTEAFF. V gene TRBV6-6 combines with J gene TRBJ1-1; no definite D call. Germline V gene data show CDR1 as MNHNY and CDR2 as SVGAGI (reference sequence). This CDR3 is built from 15 residues. Trimming removed 2 bases at V and 1 base at J, with 11 bases between.

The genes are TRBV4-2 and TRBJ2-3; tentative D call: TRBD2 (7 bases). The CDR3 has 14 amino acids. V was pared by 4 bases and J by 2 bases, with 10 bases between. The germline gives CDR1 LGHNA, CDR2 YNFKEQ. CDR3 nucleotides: TGTGCCAGCAGCCGAGGGGGGGCCACAGATACGCAGTATTTT. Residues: CASSRGGATDTQYF.

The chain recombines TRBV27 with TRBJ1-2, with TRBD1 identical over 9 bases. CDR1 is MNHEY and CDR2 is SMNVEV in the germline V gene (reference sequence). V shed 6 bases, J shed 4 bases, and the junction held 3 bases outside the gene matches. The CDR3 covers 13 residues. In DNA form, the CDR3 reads TGTGCCAGCAGCCGACAGGGGGGCTATGGCTACACCTTC. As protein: CASSRQGGYGYTF.

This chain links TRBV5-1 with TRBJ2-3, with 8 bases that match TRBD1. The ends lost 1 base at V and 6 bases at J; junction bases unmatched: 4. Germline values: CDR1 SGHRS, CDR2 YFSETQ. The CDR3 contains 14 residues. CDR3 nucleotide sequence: TGCGCCAGCAGCTTGATGGACAGGGCCGATACGCAGTATTTT. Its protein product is CASSLMDRADTQYF.

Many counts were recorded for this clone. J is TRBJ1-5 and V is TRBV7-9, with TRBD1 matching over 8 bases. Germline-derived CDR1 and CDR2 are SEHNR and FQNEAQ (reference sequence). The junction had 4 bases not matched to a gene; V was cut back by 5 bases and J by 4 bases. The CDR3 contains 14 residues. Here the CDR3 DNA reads TGTGCCAGCAGCACGGACAGGGAGAATCAGCCCCAGCATTTT. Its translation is CASSTDRENQPQHF. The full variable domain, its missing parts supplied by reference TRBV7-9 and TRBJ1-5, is DTGVSQNPRHKITKRGQNVTFRCDPISEHNRLYWYRQTLGQGPEFLTYFQNEAQLEKSRLLSDRFSAERPKGSFSTLEIQRTEQGDSAMYLCASSTDRENQPQHFGDGTRLSIL.

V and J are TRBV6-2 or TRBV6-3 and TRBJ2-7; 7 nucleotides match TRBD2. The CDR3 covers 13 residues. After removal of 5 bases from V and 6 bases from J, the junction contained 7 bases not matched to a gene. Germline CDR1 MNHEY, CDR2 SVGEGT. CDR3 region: CASSMLTSSEQYV. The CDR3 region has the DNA TGTGCCAGCAGTATGCTGACTAGCTCCGAGCAGTACGTC.

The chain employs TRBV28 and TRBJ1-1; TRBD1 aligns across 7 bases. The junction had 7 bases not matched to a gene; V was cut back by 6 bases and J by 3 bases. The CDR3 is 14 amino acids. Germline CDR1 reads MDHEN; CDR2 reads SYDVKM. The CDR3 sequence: CASSIAGGDTEAFF. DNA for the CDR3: TGTGCCAGCAGCATAGCAGGGGGTGACACTGAAGCTTTCTTT. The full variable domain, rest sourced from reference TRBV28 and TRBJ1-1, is DVKVTQSSRYLVKRTGEKVFLECVQDMDHENMFWYRQDPGLGLRLIYFSYDVKMKEKGDIPEGYSVSREKKERFSLILESASTNQTSMYLCASSIAGGDTEAFFGQGTRLTVV.

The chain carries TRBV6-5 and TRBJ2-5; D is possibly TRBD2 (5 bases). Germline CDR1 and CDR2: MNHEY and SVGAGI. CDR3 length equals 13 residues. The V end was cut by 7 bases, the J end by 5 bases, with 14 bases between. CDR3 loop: CASIEGSWETQYF. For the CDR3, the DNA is TGTGCCAGCATCGAGGGTAGCTGGGAGACCCAGTACTTC.

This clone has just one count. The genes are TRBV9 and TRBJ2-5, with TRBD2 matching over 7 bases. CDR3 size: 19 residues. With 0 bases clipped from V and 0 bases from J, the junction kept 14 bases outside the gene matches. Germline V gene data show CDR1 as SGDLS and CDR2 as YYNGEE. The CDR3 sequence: CASSVATGGATPYQETQYF. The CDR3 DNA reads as TGTGCCAGCAGCGTAGCTACGGGGGGTGCGACACCGTACCAAGAGACCCAGTACTTC.